A single sample is the source of the 3 T cell receptor beta chains below, sequenced in a study of T-cell memory formation after mild COVID-19. MiXCR was run by TCRdb on the 5' RACE reads, yielding one entry per CDR3 protein. In the table there are about 210,000 distinct CDR3 sequences, around 26% of which are singletons. Sequenced: PBMCs or a T cell subset sorted from them (not recorded which). The receptors come from an adult woman who had mild COVID-19 (a few samples of this study predate the infection). Cell type and time point are not known.

Only a few counts were recorded for this clonotype. V gene TRBV20-1 combines with J gene TRBJ2-3, with 9 bases fitting TRBD2. The CDR3 is 16 residues long. J was trimmed by 3 bases and V by 6 bases; bases with no gene match: 13. CDR1 is DFQATT, CDR2 SNEGSKA, per germline (reference sequence). CDR3 region: CSAQGLAKPTTDTQYF. The CDR3 nucleotides are TGCAGTGCCCAAGGACTAGCGAAACCGACGACAGATACGCAGTATTTT.

The gene calls are TRBV6-2 or TRBV6-3 and TRBJ2-2, with D uncertain. Trimming cost V 6 bases and J 0 bases, with 11 bases left between them. The CDR3 consists of 15 residues. From germline, CDR1 is MNHEY and CDR2 SVGEGT. The CDR3 spells CASRGYDSNTGELFF. The CDR3 DNA reads as TGTGCCAGCAGGGGTTACGACTCGAACACCGGGGAGCTGTTTTTT.

CDR3 sequence reads: CASSRDPTYNEQFF. Written as DNA, the CDR3 is TGCGCCAGCAGCAGGGACCCAACCTACAATGAGCAGTTCTTC. The V call is TRBV4-1, the J call TRBJ2-1; the D gene could be TRBD1 or TRBD2 (5 bases each). Trimming stripped 5 bases from V and 2 bases from J, with 10 bases between. Germline CDR1 MGHRA, CDR2 YSYEKL. This CDR3 contains 14 residues.